Each of the 18 T cell receptor beta chains below was sequenced from the same sample in a study of blood T cell repertoires in COVID-19. This table comes from immunoSEQ multiplex PCR, and its TCRdb copy is limited to in-frame clones, with some not included. This sample has about 59,000 clones, with 79% found just once. The source material was peripheral blood. The source of these receptors is a man between 60 and 75 years old with acute or convalescent COVID-19.

The chain has TRBV6-6 and TRBJ1-5; 7 nucleotides align to TRBD1. Trimming removed 0 bases from V and 2 bases from J; junction bases left unmatched: 4. The CDR3 spans 16 residues. Germline CDR1 and CDR2: MNHNY and SVGAGI (reference sequence). In DNA form, the CDR3 reads TGTGCCAGCAGTTACTCGAGACAGGGTGGCAATCAGCCCCAGCATTTT. Translation: CASSYSRQGGNQPQHF.

This clone was picked up one time. The genes are TRBV20-1 and TRBJ2-1; TRBD1 agrees at 7 bases. The CDR3 is 16 amino acids. V lost 3 bases and J lost 0; bases outside the gene matches: 8. CDR1 DFQATT and CDR2 SNEGSKA come from the germline V gene (reference sequence). The CDR3 here is CSASGQEPSSYNEQFF. The DNA of the CDR3 is TGCAGTGCTAGTGGACAGGAGCCTAGCTCCTACAATGAGCAGTTCTTC.

The chain uses TRBV5-8 and TRBJ1-4, with TRBD1 matching over 8 bases. This CDR3 has 14 amino acids. Germline V lookup: CDR1 SGHTS, CDR2 YDEGEE. Trimming took 2 bases from V and 8 from J; bases not matched to a gene: 5. Written as DNA, the CDR3 is TGTGCCAGCAGCTTCGACAGGGGAGACGAAAAACTGTTTTTT. Translation gives CASSFDRGDEKLFF.

V usage is TRBV7-3 and J usage is TRBJ1-2; D might be TRBD1 (6 bases). V was pared by 5 bases and J by 11 bases, with 18 bases between. Germline-derived CDR1 and CDR2 are SGHTA and FQGTGA. The CDR3 sequence is 13 residues long. Written as DNA, the CDR3 is TGTGCCAGCAGCCTCTACGACAGGAAAGGGTACACCTTC. Its translation: CASSLYDRKGYTF.

The CDR3 protein is CASSLSIAGASSYNEQFF. CDR3 nucleotides: TGTGCCAGCAGCCTTTCAATAGCGGGAGCAAGTTCCTACAATGAGCAGTTCTTC. V and J are TRBV7-8 and TRBJ2-1, with TRBD2 matching over 9 bases. The CDR3 runs to 18 residues. The germline V gene encodes CDR1 SGHVS and CDR2 FQNEAQ. Unmatched junction bases numbered 12, after V lost 5 bases and J lost 1 base.

This chain links TRBV28 with TRBJ2-7; D is possibly TRBD2 (6 bases). Germline lookup yields CDR1 MDHEN and CDR2 SYDVKM. The V gene lost 9 bases and the J gene lost 7 bases, with 19 bases spanning the gap. The CDR3 has 13 amino acids. The CDR3 spells CASGTDPRGEQYF. The CDR3 DNA reads TGTGCCAGTGGGACTGACCCCCGGGGGGAGCAGTACTTC. Full variable domain (rest looked up from reference TRBV28 and TRBJ2-7): DVKVTQSSRYLVKRTGEKVFLECVQDMDHENMFWYRQDPGLGLRLIYFSYDVKMKEKGDIPEGYSVSREKKERFSLILESASTNQTSMYLCASGTDPRGEQYFGPGTRLTVT.

The CDR3 nucleotides are TGTGCCAGCAGCTTAGTGGGACTAGCGGGTTCCGGGGAGCTGTTTTTT. It encodes CASSLVGLAGSGELFF. The rearrangement links TRBV7-3 to TRBJ2-2, with 12 bases aligning to TRBD2. The CDR3 has 16 amino acids. V lost 2 bases, J lost 6 bases, and 4 bases stayed unmatched. Germline loops: CDR1 SGHTA, CDR2 FQGTGA.

The chain combines TRBV27 with TRBJ2-7; possibly TRBD2 for D (5 bases). The CDR3 loop spans 15 amino acids. V lost 5 bases and J lost 0, with 14 bases in between. Germline V gene data show CDR1 as MNHEY and CDR2 as SMNVEV (reference sequence). In DNA form, the CDR3 reads TGTGCCAGCAGTCTTACGGGATACCGCTCCTACGAGCAGTACTTC. Its translation is CASSLTGYRSYEQYF.

The gene calls are TRBV2 and TRBJ1-2; the D is unclear. The CDR3 is 14 amino acids. V was clipped by 0 bases and J by 4 bases, with 9 bases between them. In germline, CDR1 is SNHLY, CDR2 FYNNEI. As DNA, the CDR3 is TGTGCCAGCAGTGAAGCCGAAGGAGCCTATGGCTACACCTTC. Protein: CASSEAEGAYGYTF.

The V and J genes are TRBV9 and TRBJ2-2, with 9 bases identical to TRBD1. This CDR3 has 14 residues. Germline loops: CDR1 SGDLS, CDR2 YYNGEE. Losses at the gene ends were 5 bases for V and 4 bases for J; bases not matched to a gene: 3. In DNA form, the CDR3 reads TGTGCCAGCAGTTGGACAGGGGTCACCGGGGAGCTGTTTTTT. Translating it yields CASSWTGVTGELFF.

This clone was detected a few times. Written as DNA, the CDR3 is TGTGCCAGCAGCCAAGTGGGGCTGGCTTTCTTT. Translating gives CASSQVGLAFF. This chain joins TRBV3-1 (or the pseudogene TRBV3-2) and TRBJ1-1; the D gene is possibly TRBD1 (5 bases). Trimming removed 1 base from V and 11 bases from J, with 8 bases in between. The CDR3 sequence is 11 residues long. Germline lookup yields CDR1 LGHDT and CDR2 YNNKEL (reference sequence).

The chain links TRBV28 to TRBJ2-3; TRBD1 matches 7 bases. The ends lost 4 bases at V and 1 base at J; junction bases unmatched: 5. Looked up from germline, CDR1 is MDHEN and CDR2 is SYDVKM. CDR3 size: 15 residues. CDR3 protein: CASSYPQGRTDTQYF. The CDR3 region has the DNA TGTGCCAGCAGTTACCCACAGGGGCGCACAGATACGCAGTATTTT.

The chain links TRBV4-2 to TRBJ1-6; D is uncertain. This CDR3 spans 17 amino acids. V was pared by 5 bases and J by 0 bases, with 14 bases between. Per germline, CDR1 LGHNA and CDR2 YNFKEQ. The CDR3: CASSSRPRGSYNSPLHF. The CDR3 DNA sequence: TGTGCCAGCAGCTCCCGGCCCCGAGGCTCCTATAATTCACCCCTCCACTTT.

The table lists this clone with a count of one. This rearrangement joins TRBV7-9 to TRBJ1-6; TRBD1 might be the D (5 bases). V lost 6 bases and J 6 bases, leaving 12 bases between the germline ends. The germline V gene has CDR1 SEHNR and CDR2 FQNEAQ (reference sequence). The CDR3 spans 14 residues. The CDR3 is CASSRGDGNSPLHF. For the CDR3, the DNA is TGTGCCAGCAGTCGGGGGGACGGTAATTCACCCCTCCACTTT.

This chain uses TRBV4-2 with TRBJ2-1, with D hard to call. This CDR3 is 17 amino acids long. CDR1 LGHNA and CDR2 YNFKEQ come from the germline V gene. V shed 0 bases and J shed 2 bases, with 14 bases lying between them. CDR3 region: CASSQDKSSIPYNEQFF. The CDR3 DNA reads as TGTGCCAGCAGCCAAGATAAGTCGAGTATACCCTACAATGAGCAGTTCTTC.

This clone was seen a single time. The rearrangement uses TRBV28 and TRBJ2-7; 8 bases align to TRBD1. The CDR3 extends over 15 amino acids. Germline-derived CDR1 and CDR2 are MDHEN and SYDVKM. Trimming cost V 4 bases and J 4 bases; bases outside gene matches: 9. CDR3 DNA: TGTGCCAGCAGTTCGGACAGGGTCGATGTGTACGAGCAGTACTTC. Its translation is CASSSDRVDVYEQYF.

The rearrangement links TRBV7-6 to TRBJ2-7, with 9 positions matching TRBD1. The length of the CDR3 is 16 residues. CDR1 SGHVS and CDR2 FNYEAQ come from the germline V gene. Unmatched junction bases numbered 11, after V lost 5 bases and J lost 3 bases. CDR3: CASSKRAGTGFYEQYF. The CDR3, as DNA: TGTGCCAGCAGCAAGCGGGCCGGGACAGGGTTCTACGAGCAGTACTTC.

The rearrangement uses TRBV24-1 and TRBJ1-2, with 9 bases fitting TRBD1. After removal of 4 bases from V and 8 bases from J, the junction contained 10 bases not matched to a gene. This CDR3 comprises 15 residues. CDR1 KGHDR and CDR2 SFDVKD come from the germline V gene. In DNA form, the CDR3 reads TGTGCCACCAGTGACTCCGGACAGGGGATGACCGGCTACACCTTC. Its protein product is CATSDSGQGMTGYTF.